Included here is one T cell receptor (beta chain) sequence, with context. The antigen remains unidentified. Germline CDR1 is SGHVS and CDR2 is FNYEAQ. The ends lost 5 bases at V and 4 bases at J; junction bases unmatched: 7. CDR3 length: 14 residues. The data originate from a study of cytotoxic CD8 clonotypes in ibrutinib-treated CLL. General study points: Higher clonality was seen at ibrutinib response and a return toward baseline at progression.

Profiling relied on immunoSEQ multiplex PCR, and the TCRdb table lists in-frame clones only, not all of them. The sample has some 200,000 clones, over 60% seen once. The material sequenced was PBMCs, taken after 24 months of ibrutinib treatment. The TCR comes from a human donor with chronic lymphocytic leukemia. V usage is TRBV7-6 and J usage is TRBJ2-5; 7 bases are shared with TRBD1. The CDR3 protein is CASSPRQGLETQYF. In DNA, the CDR3 is TGTGCCAGCAGCCCACGACAGGGTTTAGAGACCCAGTACTTC.